The 27 T cell receptor beta chains listed next were all sequenced from one sample in a study of cytomegalovirus exposure and HLA in healthy donors. With 60 Vbeta and 13 Jbeta primers, the PCR was carried out. Here immunoSEQ multiplex PCR was the method, and the copy in TCRdb shows in-frame clones only, minus some. The sample has about 88,000 clones. The material sequenced was PBMCs. Source of these receptors: a girl aged 5-17 years in good health and CMV-seropositive.

The gene calls are TRBV11-2 and TRBJ2-7, with 7 positions matching TRBD2. V shed 1 base, J shed 3 bases, and the junction held 3 bases outside the gene matches. Germline V lookup: CDR1 SGHAT, CDR2 FQNNGV. This CDR3 comprises 14 residues. CDR3 nucleotides: TGTGCCAGCAGCTTAGGGGGGGGAGGCTACGAGCAGTACTTC. Its translation: CASSLGGGGYEQYF.

The V call is TRBV9, the J call TRBJ1-6; 8 bases line up with TRBD1. The CDR3 runs 15 residues. V shed 0 bases, J shed 5 bases, and the junction held 1 base outside the gene matches. The germline V gene encodes CDR1 SGDLS and CDR2 YYNGEE. The CDR3 nucleotides read TGTGCCAGCAGCGTAGGGACAGGGAATAATTCACCCCTCCACTTT. This gives the protein CASSVGTGNNSPLHF.

The rearrangement uses TRBV14 and TRBJ2-7, with D possibly matching TRBD2 (5 bases). The CDR3 runs 12 residues. V was clipped by 8 bases and J by 5 bases, with 13 bases between them. The germline gives CDR1 SGHDN, CDR2 FVKESK. CDR3 bases: TGTGCCAGCGGAGGACCGACGCACGAGCAGTACTTC. Residues: CASGGPTHEQYF.

V usage is TRBV6-1 and J usage is TRBJ1-4; 10 bases are a match to TRBD1. The CDR3 is made up of 15 amino acids. The trim removed 6 bases at V and 10 bases at J, leaving 11 bases unmatched. Germline V gene lookup returns CDR1 MNHNS and CDR2 SASEGT. For the CDR3, the DNA is TGTGCCAGCAGCCCCGGGACAGGGGCGTTGGGAAAACTGTTTTTT. Its translation is CASSPGTGALGKLFF.

V usage is TRBV19 and J usage is TRBJ2-1; maybe TRBD1 (5 bases). V lost 4 bases and J lost 4, with 8 bases in between. Germline V lookup: CDR1 LNHDA, CDR2 SQIVND (reference sequence). This CDR3 has 13 residues. Here the CDR3 reads CASSTTVYNEQFF. CDR3 coding DNA: TGTGCCAGTAGTACGACAGTTTACAATGAGCAGTTCTTC.

The CDR3 nucleotides are TGTGCCAGCAGCGTAGCAACAGGGTGGGCAGAGACCCAGTACTTC. This gives the protein CASSVATGWAETQYF. The rearrangement joins TRBV9 to TRBJ2-5; D perhaps matches TRBD1 (6 bases). V was trimmed by 0 bases and J by 4 bases, leaving 13 bases between them. The CDR3 runs to 15 residues. CDR1 is SGDLS and CDR2 is YYNGEE in the germline V gene. Filled out from reference TRBV9 and TRBJ2-5, the complete variable domain reads DSGVTQTPKHLITATGQRVTLRCSPRSGDLSVYWYQQSLDQGLQFLIQYYNGEERAKGNILERFSAQQFPDLHSELNLSSLELGDSALYFCASSVATGWAETQYFGPGTRLLVL.

This chain connects TRBV4-3 to TRBJ2-1; possible D gene TRBD1, 5 bases. The length of the CDR3 is 14 residues. Germline V gene data show CDR1 as LGHNA and CDR2 as YSLEER. V was pared by 0 bases and J by 8 bases, with 11 bases between. The CDR3 sequence is CASSQDRVRDEQFF. Here the CDR3 DNA reads TGCGCCAGCAGCCAAGATCGGGTCAGGGATGAGCAGTTCTTC.

The chain employs TRBV6-5 and TRBJ2-7; 12 bases are shared with TRBD1. Per germline, CDR1 MNHEY and CDR2 SVGAGI. The trim removed 6 bases at V and 2 bases at J, leaving 5 bases unmatched. This CDR3 is built from 15 residues. The CDR3 spells CASSPGTGGTYEQYF. In nucleotides, the CDR3 is TGTGCCAGCAGCCCCGGGACAGGGGGCACCTACGAGCAGTACTTC.

The chain links TRBV19 to TRBJ2-7; 9 positions agree with TRBD1. The CDR3 totals 16 residues. Germline values: CDR1 LNHDA, CDR2 SQIVND (reference sequence). V was pared by 3 bases and J by 2 bases, with 8 bases of the junction left unmatched. CDR3 amino acids: CASSILPGQGTYEQYF. The CDR3, as DNA: TGTGCCAGTAGTATCCTCCCGGGACAGGGTACCTACGAGCAGTACTTC.

This chain joins TRBV28 and TRBJ1-2; D possibly corresponds to TRBD1 (5 bases). Per the germline V gene, CDR1 is MDHEN and CDR2 is SYDVKM. This CDR3 has 15 residues. Trimming shortened V by 5 bases and J by 4 bases, and 17 bases separated the two germline ends. In DNA form, the CDR3 reads TGTGCCAGCAGTGAACCAAGGGGTTCGAGCTATGGCTACACCTTC. Protein sequence: CASSEPRGSSYGYTF.

V usage is TRBV6-1 and J usage is TRBJ2-3, with TRBD2 matching over 9 bases. The germline V gene encodes CDR1 MNHNS and CDR2 SASEGT. The CDR3 covers 14 residues. The CDR3 bases are TGTGCTAGCGAGTTAGCGGGGGCCCCAGTGGCGCAGTATTTT. Translation gives CASELAGAPVAQYF.

The genes are TRBV7-9 and TRBJ1-1; D not certain. CDR1 SEHNR and CDR2 FQNEAQ come from the germline V gene (reference sequence). The CDR3 length is 12 residues. Trimming took off 5 bases at V and 2 bases at J, with 6 bases between the two ends. CDR3 sequence reads: CASSELNTEAFF. The CDR3 DNA is TGTGCCAGCAGCGAACTAAACACTGAAGCTTTCTTT.

This chain uses TRBV4-2 with TRBJ2-2; D is perhaps TRBD1 (5 bases). Looked up from germline, CDR1 is LGHNA and CDR2 is YNFKEQ. The CDR3 sequence is 16 residues long. Deletions cut 1 base from V and 7 bases from J, with 16 bases between. CDR3 region: CASSQVPQGSDGELFF. CDR3 DNA: TGTGCCAGCAGCCAAGTTCCCCAGGGATCGGACGGGGAGCTGTTTTTT.

The V call is TRBV7-8, the J call TRBJ1-2, with 7 bases fitting TRBD1. The CDR3 runs to 15 residues. Germline CDR1 reads SGHVS; CDR2 reads FQNEAQ. Unmatched junction bases numbered 4, after V lost 1 base and J lost 2 bases. CDR3 coding DNA: TGTGCCAGCAGCTTAGGTCCCAGGGGGAACTATGGCTACACCTTC. Translating it yields CASSLGPRGNYGYTF.

The rearrangement links TRBV9 to TRBJ2-7, with a tentative D call TRBD1 (6 bases). CDR3 length equals 13 residues. Trimming removed 7 bases from V and 6 bases from J, with 17 bases in between. Germline-derived CDR1 and CDR2 are SGDLS and YYNGEE. The CDR3 sequence is CASGDSTGLEQYF. CDR3 DNA sequence: TGTGCCAGCGGCGACAGTACAGGGCTCGAGCAGTACTTC. The full variable domain, rest sourced from reference TRBV9 and TRBJ2-7, is DSGVTQTPKHLITATGQRVTLRCSPRSGDLSVYWYQQSLDQGLQFLIQYYNGEERAKGNILERFSAQQFPDLHSELNLSSLELGDSALYFCASGDSTGLEQYFGPGTRLTVT.

This sequence joins TRBV10-3 and TRBJ1-2; 8 nucleotides agree with TRBD1. V shed 6 bases and J 3 bases; nucleotides not matched to a gene: 3. Germline CDR1 is ENHRY and CDR2 is SYGVKD. The CDR3 is made up of 13 amino acids. The CDR3 DNA reads TGTGCCATCAGGGGGACAGGTGACTATGGCTACACCTTC. This codes for CAIRGTGDYGYTF.

The rearrangement links TRBV4-1 to TRBJ1-2; 7 positions agree with TRBD1. The CDR3 loop spans 14 amino acids. Looked up from germline, CDR1 is MGHRA and CDR2 is YSYEKL. V was clipped by 4 bases and J by 3 bases; unmatched bases: 5. The CDR3 spells CASSLPGQHYGYTF. DNA of the CDR3: TGCGCCAGCAGCCTACCGGGACAGCACTATGGCTACACCTTC.

This rearrangement joins TRBV4-3 to TRBJ1-1; D remains unclear. Germline V CDR1 and CDR2: LGHNA, YSLEER. V was cut by 0 bases and J by 3 bases, with 8 bases left in between. The CDR3 runs to 14 residues. The CDR3 bases are TGCGCCAGCAGCCAAGAGGCCAGCGACACTGAAGCTTTCTTT. It encodes CASSQEASDTEAFF.

The V gene is TRBV19, the J gene TRBJ1-2; D might be TRBD1 (6 bases). Per germline, CDR1 LNHDA and CDR2 SQIVND (reference sequence). Trimming removed 5 bases at V and 2 bases at J, with 12 bases between. The CDR3 extends over 14 amino acids. The CDR3 nucleotides read TGTGCCAGTAGTGGACAGTTGAACAACTATGGCTACACCTTC. It translates to CASSGQLNNYGYTF.

This chain uses TRBV6-5 with TRBJ2-3; D remains unclear. The V gene lost 0 bases and the J gene lost 5 bases, with 6 bases spanning the gap. Germline V lookup: CDR1 MNHEY, CDR2 SVGAGI. The CDR3 contains 13 residues. The CDR3 here is CASSYSSVDTQYF. In nucleotides, the CDR3 is TGTGCCAGCAGTTACTCGAGTGTAGATACGCAGTATTTT.

This chain uses TRBV5-1 with TRBJ2-2; a possible D gene is TRBD2 (6 bases). From germline, CDR1 is SGHRS and CDR2 YFSETQ. The CDR3 spans 17 residues. The V and J ends lost 3 bases and 0 bases respectively, with 15 bases between them. Here the CDR3 reads CASSSGPGESNTGELFF. The CDR3 nucleotides are TGCGCCAGCAGCTCGGGCCCGGGGGAATCGAACACCGGGGAGCTGTTTTTT.

The genes are TRBV18 and TRBJ2-3, with 12 nucleotides matching TRBD2. This CDR3 is built from 17 residues. Germline V gene lookup returns CDR1 KGHSH and CDR2 LQKENI. After removal of 0 bases from V and 3 bases from J, the junction contained 4 bases not matched to a gene. CDR3 sequence reads: CASSPPRLAGETDTQYF. The CDR3 nucleotides are TGTGCCAGCTCACCACCACGACTAGCGGGGGAAACAGATACGCAGTATTTT.

To note about this clone: One junction end does not reproduce the germline sequence, and a read error may be involved. The genes are TRBV9 and TRBJ2-3; D not certain. This CDR3 has 11 amino acids. Germline CDR1 is SGDLS and CDR2 is YYNGEE. As DNA, the CDR3 is TGTGCCAGAAGCGCGAGGGATACGCAGTATTTT. Its protein product is CARSARDTQYF.

J is TRBJ1-2 and V is TRBV11-2; D gene ambiguous. Germline V gives CDR1 SGHAT, CDR2 FQNNGV. With 1 base removed from V and 0 bases from J, the gap between germline ends came to 15 bases. The CDR3 is made up of 17 amino acids. CDR3 sequence reads: CASSLVSQTRANYGYTF. Written as DNA, the CDR3 is TGTGCCAGCAGCTTAGTTTCCCAGACAAGAGCTAACTATGGCTACACCTTC.

The chain has TRBV9 and TRBJ2-2, with D hard to call. The ends were cut back, 2 bases at V and 5 bases at J, with 4 bases in the middle. This CDR3 contains 12 residues. Germline CDR1 SGDLS, CDR2 YYNGEE. DNA of the CDR3: TGTGCCAGCAGCGTTCGGACCGGGGAGCTGTTTTTT. It specifies CASSVRTGELFF.

The V gene is TRBV14, the J gene TRBJ2-3; no clear D. Germline V CDR1 and CDR2: SGHDN, FVKESK. Trimming stripped 0 bases from V and 3 bases from J, with 10 bases between. The CDR3 sequence is 15 residues long. The CDR3 is CASSQDPVPTDTQYF. The DNA for the CDR3 is TGTGCCAGCAGCCAAGACCCAGTTCCAACAGATACGCAGTATTTT. The whole variable domain, filled in from reference TRBV14 and TRBJ2-3, reads EAGVTQFPSHSVIEKGQTVTLRCDPISGHDNLYWYRRVMGKEIKFLLHFVKESKQDESGMPNNRFLAERTGGTYSTLKVQPAELEDSGVYFCASSQDPVPTDTQYFGPGTRLTVL.

V is TRBV6-6 and J is TRBJ1-3; D is perhaps TRBD1 (5 bases). Looked up from germline, CDR1 is MNHNY and CDR2 is SVGAGI (reference sequence). The CDR3 extends over 16 amino acids. Trimming removed 2 bases from V and 0 bases from J, with 11 bases in between. CDR3 nucleotide sequence: TGTGCCAGCAGTTACGCGGACACCAACTCTGGAAACACCATATATTTT. It codes for CASSYADTNSGNTIYF.